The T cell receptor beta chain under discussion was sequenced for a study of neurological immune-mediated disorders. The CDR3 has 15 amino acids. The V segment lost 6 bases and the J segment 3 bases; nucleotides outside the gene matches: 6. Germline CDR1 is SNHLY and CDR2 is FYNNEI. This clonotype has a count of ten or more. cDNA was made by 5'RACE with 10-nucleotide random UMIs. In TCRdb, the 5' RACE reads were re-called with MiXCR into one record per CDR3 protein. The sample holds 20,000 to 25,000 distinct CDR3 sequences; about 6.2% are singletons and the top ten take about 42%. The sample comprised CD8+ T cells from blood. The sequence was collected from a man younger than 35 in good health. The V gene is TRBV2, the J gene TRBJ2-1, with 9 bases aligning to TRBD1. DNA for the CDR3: TGTGCCAGCAGAGCCGGGACAGGGTTCTACAATGAGCAGTTCTTC. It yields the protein CASRAGTGFYNEQFF.